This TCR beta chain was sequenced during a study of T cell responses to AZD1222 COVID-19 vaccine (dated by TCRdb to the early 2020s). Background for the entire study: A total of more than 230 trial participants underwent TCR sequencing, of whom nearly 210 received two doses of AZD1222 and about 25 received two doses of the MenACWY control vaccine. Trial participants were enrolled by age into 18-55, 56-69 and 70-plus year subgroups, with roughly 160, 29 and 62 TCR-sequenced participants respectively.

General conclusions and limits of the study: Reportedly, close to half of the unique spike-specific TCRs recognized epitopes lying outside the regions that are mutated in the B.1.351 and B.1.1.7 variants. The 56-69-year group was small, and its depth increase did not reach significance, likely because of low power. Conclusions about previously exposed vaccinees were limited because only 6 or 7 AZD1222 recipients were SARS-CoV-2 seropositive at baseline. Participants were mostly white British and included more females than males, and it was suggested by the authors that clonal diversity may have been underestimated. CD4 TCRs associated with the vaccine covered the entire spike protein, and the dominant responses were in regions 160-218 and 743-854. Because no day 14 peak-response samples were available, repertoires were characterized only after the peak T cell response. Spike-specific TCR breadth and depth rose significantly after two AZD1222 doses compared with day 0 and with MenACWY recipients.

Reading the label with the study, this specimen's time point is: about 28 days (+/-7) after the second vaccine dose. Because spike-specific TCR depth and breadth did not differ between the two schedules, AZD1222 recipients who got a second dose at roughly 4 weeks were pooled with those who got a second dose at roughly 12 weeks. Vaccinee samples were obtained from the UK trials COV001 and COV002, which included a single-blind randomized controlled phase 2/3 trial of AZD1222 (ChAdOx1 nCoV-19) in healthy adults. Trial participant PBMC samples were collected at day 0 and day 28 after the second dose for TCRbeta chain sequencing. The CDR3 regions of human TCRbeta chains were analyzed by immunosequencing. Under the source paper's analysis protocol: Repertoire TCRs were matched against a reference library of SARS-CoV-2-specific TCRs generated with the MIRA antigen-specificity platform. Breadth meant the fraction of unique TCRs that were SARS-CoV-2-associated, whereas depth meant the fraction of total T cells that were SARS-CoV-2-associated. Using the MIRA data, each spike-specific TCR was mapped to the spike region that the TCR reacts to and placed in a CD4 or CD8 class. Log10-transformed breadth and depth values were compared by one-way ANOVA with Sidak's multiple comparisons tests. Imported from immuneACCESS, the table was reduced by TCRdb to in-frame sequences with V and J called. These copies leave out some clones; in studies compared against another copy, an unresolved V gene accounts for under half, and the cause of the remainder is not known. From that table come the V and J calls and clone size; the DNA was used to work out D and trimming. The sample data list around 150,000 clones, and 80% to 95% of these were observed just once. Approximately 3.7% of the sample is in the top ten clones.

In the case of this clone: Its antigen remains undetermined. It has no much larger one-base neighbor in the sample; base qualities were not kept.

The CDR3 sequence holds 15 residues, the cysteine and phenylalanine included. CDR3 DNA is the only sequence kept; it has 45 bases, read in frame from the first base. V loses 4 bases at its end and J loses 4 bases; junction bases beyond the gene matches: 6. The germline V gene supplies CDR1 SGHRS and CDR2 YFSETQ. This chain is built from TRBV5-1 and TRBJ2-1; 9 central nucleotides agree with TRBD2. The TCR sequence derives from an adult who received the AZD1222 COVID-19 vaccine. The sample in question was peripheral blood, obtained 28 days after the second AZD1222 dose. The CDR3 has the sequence CASSDPRGGYNEQFF. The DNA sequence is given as TGCGCCAGCAGCGACCCGCGGGGGGGTTACAATGAGCAGTTCTTC. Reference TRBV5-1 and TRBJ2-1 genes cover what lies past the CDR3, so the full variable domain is KAGVTQTPRYLIKTRGQQVTLSCSPISGHRSVSWYQQTPGQGLQFLFEYFSETQRNKGNFPGRFSGRQFSNSRSEMNVSTLELGDSALYLCASSDPRGGYNEQFFGPGTRLTVL.